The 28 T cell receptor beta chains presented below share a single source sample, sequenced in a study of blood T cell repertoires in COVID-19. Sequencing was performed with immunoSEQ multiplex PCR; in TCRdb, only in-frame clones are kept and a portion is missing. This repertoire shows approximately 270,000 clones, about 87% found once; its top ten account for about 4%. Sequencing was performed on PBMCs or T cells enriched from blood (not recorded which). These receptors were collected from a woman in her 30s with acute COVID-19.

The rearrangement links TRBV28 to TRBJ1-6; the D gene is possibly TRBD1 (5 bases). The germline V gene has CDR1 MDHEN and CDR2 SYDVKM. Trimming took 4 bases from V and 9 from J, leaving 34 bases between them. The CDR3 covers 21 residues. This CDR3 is CASSSLNERQTHVRRGSPLHF. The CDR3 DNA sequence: TGTGCCAGCAGTTCCCTCAATGAAAGACAGACACACGTCCGAAGGGGTTCACCCCTCCACTTT.

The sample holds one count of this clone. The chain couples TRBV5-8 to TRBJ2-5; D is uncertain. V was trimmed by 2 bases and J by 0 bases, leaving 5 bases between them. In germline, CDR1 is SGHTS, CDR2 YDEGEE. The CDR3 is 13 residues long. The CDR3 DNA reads TGTGCCAGCAGCTTCCAGTACCAAGAGACCCAGTACTTC. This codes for CASSFQYQETQYF.

CDR3 sequence reads: CASSESGGSYEQYF. The CDR3 DNA is TGTGCCAGCAGTGAATCGGGCGGGTCCTACGAGCAGTACTTC. The V gene is TRBV25-1, the J gene TRBJ2-7; a weak D match, TRBD2 (5 bases). V was trimmed by 1 base and J by 1 base, leaving 8 bases between them. CDR3 length equals 14 residues. Per germline, CDR1 MGHDK and CDR2 SYGVNS.

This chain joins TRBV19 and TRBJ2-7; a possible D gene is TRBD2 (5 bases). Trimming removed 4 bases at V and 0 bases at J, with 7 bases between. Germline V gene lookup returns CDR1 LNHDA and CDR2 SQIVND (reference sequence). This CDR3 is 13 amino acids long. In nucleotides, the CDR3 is TGTGCCAGTAGTACGGGGAACTCCTACGAGCAGTACTTC. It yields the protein CASSTGNSYEQYF.

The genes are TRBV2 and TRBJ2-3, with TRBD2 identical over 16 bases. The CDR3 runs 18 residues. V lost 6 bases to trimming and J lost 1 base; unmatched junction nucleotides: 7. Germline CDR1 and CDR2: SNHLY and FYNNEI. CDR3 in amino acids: CASRRSGTSGGGTDTQYF. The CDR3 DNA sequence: TGTGCCAGCAGGAGAAGCGGGACTAGCGGGGGGGGCACAGATACGCAGTATTTT. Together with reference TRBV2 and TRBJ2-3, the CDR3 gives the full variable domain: EPEVTQTPSHQVTQMGQEVILRCVPISNHLYFYWYRQILGQKVEFLVSFYNNEISEKSEIFDDQFSVERPDGSNFTLKIRSTKLEDSAMYFCASRRSGTSGGGTDTQYFGPGTRLTVL.

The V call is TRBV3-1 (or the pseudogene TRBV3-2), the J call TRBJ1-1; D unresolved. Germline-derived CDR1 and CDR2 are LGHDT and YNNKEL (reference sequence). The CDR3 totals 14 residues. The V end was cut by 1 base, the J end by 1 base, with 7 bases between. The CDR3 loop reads CASSQVTENTEAFF. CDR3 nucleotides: TGTGCCAGCAGCCAAGTCACAGAGAACACTGAAGCTTTCTTT.

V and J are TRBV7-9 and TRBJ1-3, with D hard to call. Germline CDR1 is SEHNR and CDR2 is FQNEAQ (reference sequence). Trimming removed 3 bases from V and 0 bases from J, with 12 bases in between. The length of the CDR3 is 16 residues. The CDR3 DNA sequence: TGTGCCAGCAGCTTTACCGGGGAGAGCTCTGGAAACACCATATATTTT. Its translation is CASSFTGESSGNTIYF. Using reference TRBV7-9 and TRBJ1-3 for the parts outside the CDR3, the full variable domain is DTGVSQNPRHKITKRGQNVTFRCDPISEHNRLYWYRQTLGQGPEFLTYFQNEAQLEKSRLLSDRFSAERPKGSFSTLEIQRTEQGDSAMYLCASSFTGESSGNTIYFGEGSWLTVV.

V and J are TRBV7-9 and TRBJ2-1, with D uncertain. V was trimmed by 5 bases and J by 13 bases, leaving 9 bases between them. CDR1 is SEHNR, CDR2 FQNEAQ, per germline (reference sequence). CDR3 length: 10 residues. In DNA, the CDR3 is TGTGCCAGCAGCGAGGAGCGACAGTTCTTC. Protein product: CASSEERQFF.

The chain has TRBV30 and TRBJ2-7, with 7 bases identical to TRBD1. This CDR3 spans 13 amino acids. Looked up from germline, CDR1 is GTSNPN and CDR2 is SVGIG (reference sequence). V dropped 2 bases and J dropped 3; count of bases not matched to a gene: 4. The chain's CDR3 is CAWSTGQVYEQYF. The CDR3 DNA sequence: TGTGCCTGGAGTACCGGACAGGTCTACGAGCAGTACTTC.

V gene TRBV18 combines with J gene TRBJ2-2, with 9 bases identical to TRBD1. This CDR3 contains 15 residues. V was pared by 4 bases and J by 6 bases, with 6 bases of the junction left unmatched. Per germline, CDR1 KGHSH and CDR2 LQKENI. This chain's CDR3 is CASSLPGQGAGELFF. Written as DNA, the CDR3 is TGTGCCAGCTCACTACCGGGACAGGGCGCCGGGGAGCTGTTTTTT.

CDR3 loop: CASSVVSTGELFF. The CDR3 DNA reads as TGTGCCAGCAGCGTAGTGTCGACCGGGGAGCTGTTTTTT. The rearrangement links TRBV9 to TRBJ2-2; D is ambiguous. Germline lookup yields CDR1 SGDLS and CDR2 YYNGEE. This CDR3 contains 13 residues. V gave up 0 bases and J gave up 5 bases, with 5 bases separating them. The whole variable domain, remainder taken from reference TRBV9 and TRBJ2-2, is DSGVTQTPKHLITATGQRVTLRCSPRSGDLSVYWYQQSLDQGLQFLIQYYNGEERAKGNILERFSAQQFPDLHSELNLSSLELGDSALYFCASSVVSTGELFFGEGSRLTVL.

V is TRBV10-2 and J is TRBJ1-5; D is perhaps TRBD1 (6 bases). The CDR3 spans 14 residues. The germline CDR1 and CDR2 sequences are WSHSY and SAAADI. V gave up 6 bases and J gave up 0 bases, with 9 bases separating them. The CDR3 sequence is CASRPGHSNQPQHF. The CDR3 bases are TGCGCCAGCAGGCCGGGACATAGCAATCAGCCCCAGCATTTT.

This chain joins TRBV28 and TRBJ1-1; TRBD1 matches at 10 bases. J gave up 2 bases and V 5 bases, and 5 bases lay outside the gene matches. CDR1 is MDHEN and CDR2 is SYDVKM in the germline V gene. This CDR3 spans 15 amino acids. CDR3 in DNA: TGTGCCAGCAGTCTCGACAGGGGGCTTAACACTGAAGCTTTCTTT. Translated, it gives CASSLDRGLNTEAFF. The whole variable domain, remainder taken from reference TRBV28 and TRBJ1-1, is DVKVTQSSRYLVKRTGEKVFLECVQDMDHENMFWYRQDPGLGLRLIYFSYDVKMKEKGDIPEGYSVSREKKERFSLILESASTNQTSMYLCASSLDRGLNTEAFFGQGTRLTVV.

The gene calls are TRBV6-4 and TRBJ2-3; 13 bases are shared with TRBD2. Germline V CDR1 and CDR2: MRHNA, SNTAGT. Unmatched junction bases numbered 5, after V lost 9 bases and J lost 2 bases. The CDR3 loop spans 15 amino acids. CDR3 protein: CARRGLAGFTDTQYF. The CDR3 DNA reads TGTGCCAGACGGGGACTAGCGGGATTCACAGATACGCAGTATTTT.

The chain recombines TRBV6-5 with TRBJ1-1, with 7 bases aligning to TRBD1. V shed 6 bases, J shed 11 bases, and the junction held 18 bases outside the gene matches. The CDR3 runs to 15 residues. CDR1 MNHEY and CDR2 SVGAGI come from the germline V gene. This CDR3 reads CASRPPSRQGFRAFF. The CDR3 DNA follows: TGTGCCAGCAGACCCCCCTCGAGACAGGGTTTTAGGGCTTTCTTT.

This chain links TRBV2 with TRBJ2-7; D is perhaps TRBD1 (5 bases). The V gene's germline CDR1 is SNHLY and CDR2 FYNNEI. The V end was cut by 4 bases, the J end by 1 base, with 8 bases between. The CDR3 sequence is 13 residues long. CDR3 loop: CASSGGSSYEQYF. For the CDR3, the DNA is TGTGCCAGCAGTGGGGGCTCTTCCTACGAGCAGTACTTC.

In DNA form, the CDR3 reads TGCAGTGCTAGTAATGCGGGAGGGCCTGGGGAGACCCAGTACTTC. This encodes CSASNAGGPGETQYF. This chain connects TRBV20-1 to TRBJ2-5; 9 bases are shared with TRBD2. V trimming: 3 bases; J trimming: 5 bases; junction bases outside the gene matches: 10. The CDR3 is 15 amino acids. CDR1 and CDR2 from the germline V gene are DFQATT and SNEGSKA (reference sequence).

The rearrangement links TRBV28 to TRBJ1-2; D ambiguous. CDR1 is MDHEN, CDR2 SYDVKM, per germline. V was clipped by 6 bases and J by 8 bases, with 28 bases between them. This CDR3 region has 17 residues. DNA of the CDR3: TGTGCCAGCAGAACCTCATCTGGAGGGCAGACGATCGGAGGCTACACCTTC. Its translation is CASRTSSGGQTIGGYTF.

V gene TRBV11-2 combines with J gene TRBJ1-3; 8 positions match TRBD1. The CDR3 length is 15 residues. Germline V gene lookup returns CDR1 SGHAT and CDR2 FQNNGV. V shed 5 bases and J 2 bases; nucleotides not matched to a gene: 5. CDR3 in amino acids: CASSLSQGAGNTIYF. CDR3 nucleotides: TGTGCCAGCAGCCTATCACAGGGGGCTGGAAACACCATATATTTT.

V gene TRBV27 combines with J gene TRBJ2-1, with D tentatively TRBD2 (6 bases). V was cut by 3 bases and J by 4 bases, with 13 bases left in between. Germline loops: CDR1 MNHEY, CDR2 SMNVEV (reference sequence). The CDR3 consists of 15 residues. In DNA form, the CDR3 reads TGTGCCAGCAGTTTGGAGGGGATAGGTTACAATGAGCAGTTCTTC. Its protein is CASSLEGIGYNEQFF.

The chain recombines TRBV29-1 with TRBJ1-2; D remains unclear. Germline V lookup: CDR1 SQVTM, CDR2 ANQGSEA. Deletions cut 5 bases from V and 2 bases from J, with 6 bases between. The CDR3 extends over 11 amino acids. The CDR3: CSVSGNYGYTF. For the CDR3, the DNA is TGCAGCGTTTCGGGGAACTATGGCTACACCTTC.

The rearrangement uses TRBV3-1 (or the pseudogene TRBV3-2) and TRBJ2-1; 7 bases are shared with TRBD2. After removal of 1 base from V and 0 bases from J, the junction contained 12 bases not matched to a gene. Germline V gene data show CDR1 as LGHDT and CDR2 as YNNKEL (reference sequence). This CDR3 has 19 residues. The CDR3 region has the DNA TGTGCCAGCAGCCAAGTGGGGGGGTTAACAGTGAGCTCCTACAATGAGCAGTTCTTC. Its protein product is CASSQVGGLTVSSYNEQFF.

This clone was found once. DNA of the CDR3: TGTGCCAGCTCAGCGGGACAGGGAGGCACCGGGGAGCTGTTTTTT. This sequence encodes CASSAGQGGTGELFF. The chain is built from TRBV18 and TRBJ2-2; 9 bases are shared with TRBD1. This CDR3 has 15 residues. Germline CDR1 is KGHSH and CDR2 is LQKENI. After removal of 5 bases from V and 4 bases from J, the junction contained 5 bases not matched to a gene.

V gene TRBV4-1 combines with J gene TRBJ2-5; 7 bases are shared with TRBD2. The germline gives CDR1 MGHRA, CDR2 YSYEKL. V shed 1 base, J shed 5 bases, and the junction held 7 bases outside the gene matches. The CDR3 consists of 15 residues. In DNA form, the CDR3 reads TGCGCCAGCAGCCAAGTCGATGGGGAGGGGGAGACCCAGTACTTC. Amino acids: CASSQVDGEGETQYF.

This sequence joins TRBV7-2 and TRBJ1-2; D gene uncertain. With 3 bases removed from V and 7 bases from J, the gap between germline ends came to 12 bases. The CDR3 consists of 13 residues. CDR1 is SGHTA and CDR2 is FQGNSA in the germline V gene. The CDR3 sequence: CASSFDGLRGYTF. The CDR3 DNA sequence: TGTGCCAGCAGCTTTGATGGGCTACGTGGCTACACCTTC.

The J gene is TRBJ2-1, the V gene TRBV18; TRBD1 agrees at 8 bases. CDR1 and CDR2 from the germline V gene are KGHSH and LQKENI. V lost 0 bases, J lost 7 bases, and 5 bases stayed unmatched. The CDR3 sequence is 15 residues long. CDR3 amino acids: CASSPPMGQENEQFF. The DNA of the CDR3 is TGTGCCAGCTCACCACCGATGGGACAGGAGAATGAGCAGTTCTTC.

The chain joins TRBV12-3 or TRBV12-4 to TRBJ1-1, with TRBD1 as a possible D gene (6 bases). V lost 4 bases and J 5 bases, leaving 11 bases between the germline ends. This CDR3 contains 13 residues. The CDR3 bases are TGTGCCAGCAGTTGGGAACAGGGAACTGAAGCTTTCTTT. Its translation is CASSWEQGTEAFF.

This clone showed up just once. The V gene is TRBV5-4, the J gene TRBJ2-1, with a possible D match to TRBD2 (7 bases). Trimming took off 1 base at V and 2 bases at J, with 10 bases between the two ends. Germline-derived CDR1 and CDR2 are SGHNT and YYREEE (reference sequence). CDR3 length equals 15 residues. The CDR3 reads CASSLWGGPYNEQFF. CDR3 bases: TGTGCCAGCAGCTTGTGGGGGGGGCCCTACAATGAGCAGTTCTTC.